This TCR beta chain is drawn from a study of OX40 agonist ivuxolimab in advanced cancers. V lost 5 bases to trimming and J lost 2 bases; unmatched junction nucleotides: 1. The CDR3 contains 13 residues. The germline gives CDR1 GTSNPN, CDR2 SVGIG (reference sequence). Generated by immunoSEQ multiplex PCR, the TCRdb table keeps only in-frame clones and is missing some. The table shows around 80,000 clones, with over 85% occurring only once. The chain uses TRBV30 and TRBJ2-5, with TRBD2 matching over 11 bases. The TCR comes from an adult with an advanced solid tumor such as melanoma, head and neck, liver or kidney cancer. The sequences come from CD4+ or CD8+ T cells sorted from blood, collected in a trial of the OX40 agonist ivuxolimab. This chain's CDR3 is CAWGTSGQETQYF. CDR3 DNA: TGTGCCTGGGGGACTAGCGGACAAGAGACCCAGTACTTC.